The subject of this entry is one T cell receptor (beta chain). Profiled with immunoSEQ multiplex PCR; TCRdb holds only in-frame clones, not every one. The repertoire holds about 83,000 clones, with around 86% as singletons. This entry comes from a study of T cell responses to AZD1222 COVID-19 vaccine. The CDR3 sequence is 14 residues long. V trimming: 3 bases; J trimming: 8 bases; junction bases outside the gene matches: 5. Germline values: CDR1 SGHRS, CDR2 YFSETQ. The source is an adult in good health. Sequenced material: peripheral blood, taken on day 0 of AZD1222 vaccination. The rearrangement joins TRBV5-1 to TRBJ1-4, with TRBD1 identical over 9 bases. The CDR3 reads CASSWTGVDEKLFF. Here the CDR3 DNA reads TGCGCCAGCAGCTGGACAGGGGTGGACGAAAAACTGTTTTTT.